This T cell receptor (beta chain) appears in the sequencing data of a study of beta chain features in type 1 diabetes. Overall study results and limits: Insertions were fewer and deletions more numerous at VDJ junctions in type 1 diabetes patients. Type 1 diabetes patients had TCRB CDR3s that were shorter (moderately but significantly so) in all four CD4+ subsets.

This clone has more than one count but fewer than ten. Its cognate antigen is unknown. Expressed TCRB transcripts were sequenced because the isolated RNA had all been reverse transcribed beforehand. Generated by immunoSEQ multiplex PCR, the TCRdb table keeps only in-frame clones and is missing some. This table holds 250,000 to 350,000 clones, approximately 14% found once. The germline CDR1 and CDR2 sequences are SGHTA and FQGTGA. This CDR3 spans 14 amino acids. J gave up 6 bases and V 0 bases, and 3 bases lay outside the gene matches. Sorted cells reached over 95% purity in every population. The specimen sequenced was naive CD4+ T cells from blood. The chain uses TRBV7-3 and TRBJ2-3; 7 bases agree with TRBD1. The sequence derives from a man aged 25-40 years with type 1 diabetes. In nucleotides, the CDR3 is TGTGCCAGCAGCTTAACTCCCAGGGGGGATACGCAGTATTTT. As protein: CASSLTPRGDTQYF.